These 22 T cell receptor beta chains originate from one sample sequenced in a study of response to subunit inactivated influenza vaccine. A single record per CDR3 protein comes from TCRdb applying MiXCR to the RT-PCR reads. Of about 610,000 distinct CDR3 sequences listed, roughly 15% are singletons. This material consisted of PBMCs from blood, taken roughly 12 days after vaccination. These receptors were collected from a man aged 45-65 years who received an inactivated influenza vaccine.

This clonotype was found many times. The gene calls are TRBV27 and TRBJ2-5; perhaps D is TRBD1 or TRBD2 (5 bases each). V lost 8 bases, J lost 0 bases, and 10 bases lay in between. The CDR3 covers 13 residues. Germline loops: CDR1 MNHEY, CDR2 SMNVEV (reference sequence). Here the CDR3 reads CASAGTYQETQYF. The CDR3 DNA sequence: TGTGCCAGCGCCGGGACCTACCAAGAGACCCAGTACTTC.

A few counts support this clonotype. The rearrangement links TRBV12-3 or TRBV12-4 to TRBJ1-3; D is unresolved. The germline V and J ends were trimmed by 4 bases and 0 bases, with 10 bases remaining between them. This CDR3 has 15 amino acids. The DNA of the CDR3 is TGTGCCAGCAGTTCGACCGGGCGCTCTGGAAACACCATATATTTT. It codes for CASSSTGRSGNTIYF.

V and J are TRBV7-2 and TRBJ1-2, with D hard to call. V was trimmed by 5 bases and J by 5 bases, leaving 18 bases between them. Germline V gene sequence: CDR1 SGHTA, CDR2 FQGNSA. This CDR3 contains 15 residues. Here the CDR3 DNA reads TGTGCCAGCAGCCCCTCTACCGGCTCGGGTTATGGCTACACCTTC. The encoded protein is CASSPSTGSGYGYTF.

This rearrangement joins TRBV18 to TRBJ2-5, with D maybe TRBD1 (6 bases). The V gene lost 2 bases and the J gene lost 4 bases, with 11 bases spanning the gap. The CDR3 totals 14 residues. In germline, CDR1 is KGHSH, CDR2 LQKENI. CDR3 sequence: CASSPTGIRETQYF. The CDR3 nucleotides are TGTGCCAGCTCACCAACAGGGATTCGAGAGACCCAGTACTTC.

The J gene is TRBJ2-7, the V gene TRBV18, with a possible D match to TRBD2 (5 bases). Trimming removed 3 bases from V and 2 bases from J, with 14 bases in between. Per the germline V gene, CDR1 is KGHSH and CDR2 is LQKENI. The CDR3 is 15 amino acids. As DNA, the CDR3 is TGTGCCAGCTCACCTCCCGGACTCCACACCTACGAGCAGTACTTC. Its protein is CASSPPGLHTYEQYF.

This clonotype was seen only a few times. The chain has TRBV27 and TRBJ2-1; no clear D. The CDR3 has 13 amino acids. Trimming removed 6 bases from V and 6 bases from J, with 12 bases in between. Per germline, CDR1 MNHEY and CDR2 SMNVEV (reference sequence). The CDR3 DNA is TGTGCCAGCAGGAAAGGTTCGGTCAATGAGCAGTTCTTC. Translated: CASRKGSVNEQFF.

The V and J genes are TRBV5-5 and TRBJ2-1; 15 nucleotides align to TRBD2. V gave up 1 base and J gave up 1 base; unmatched junction bases: 15. The CDR3 covers 22 residues. In germline, CDR1 is SGHKS, CDR2 YYEKEE (reference sequence). The chain's CDR3 is CASSLYPLGGLAGGRSYNEQFF. The CDR3 coding sequence is TGTGCCAGCAGCTTGTACCCCTTGGGGGGACTAGCGGGAGGTAGGTCCTACAATGAGCAGTTCTTC.

The CDR3: CASSTQPVNTEAFF. The CDR3 DNA reads as TGTGCCAGCAGCACCCAGCCAGTGAACACTGAAGCTTTCTTT. V usage is TRBV7-2 and J usage is TRBJ1-1; D unclear. The CDR3 totals 14 residues. V was cut by 5 bases and J by 0 bases, with 10 bases left in between. Germline-derived CDR1 and CDR2 are SGHTA and FQGNSA.

This clonotype turned up a few times. The CDR3 nucleotides read TGTGCCAGCAGCTTATGGACTAGCGGGGTGAACACCGGGGAGCTGTTTTTT. This codes for CASSLWTSGVNTGELFF. V gene TRBV7-8 combines with J gene TRBJ2-2, with 12 bases identical to TRBD2. The CDR3 length is 17 residues. V shed 2 bases and J 1 base; nucleotides not matched to a gene: 2. CDR1 is SGHVS, CDR2 FQNEAQ, per germline.

This clonotype came up many times. The chain recombines TRBV24-1 with TRBJ1-5, with D possibly matching TRBD1 (5 bases). Germline V gene sequence: CDR1 KGHDR, CDR2 SFDVKD. The V and J ends lost 6 bases and 3 bases respectively, with 11 bases between them. The CDR3 loop spans 14 amino acids. The DNA of the CDR3 is TGTGCCACCAGTCCGGGGGAAGTCAATCAGCCCCAGCATTTT. Protein: CATSPGEVNQPQHF.

This clonotype occurred a few times. J is TRBJ2-1 and V is TRBV10-3; 11 bases are a match to TRBD1. The J segment lost 8 bases and the V segment lost 6 bases, leaving 9 bases of the junction unmatched. The CDR3 is 15 residues long. CDR1 ENHRY and CDR2 SYGVKD come from the germline V gene. CDR3 DNA: TGTGCCATCAGCATAGGACAGGGGGCATTGTATGAGCAGTTCTTC. Translating gives CAISIGQGALYEQFF.

This clonotype was picked up a small number of times. This chain connects TRBV12-3 or TRBV12-4 to TRBJ2-4; weak D call: TRBD1 (5 bases). CDR3 length: 12 residues. V was cut by 2 bases and J by 7 bases, with 6 bases left in between. The CDR3 DNA reads TGTGCCAGCAGTTTAAACAGGAACATTCAGTACTTC. Residues: CASSLNRNIQYF.

This clonotype was seen only a few times. This sequence joins TRBV11-2 and TRBJ2-7; D possibly corresponds to TRBD1 (6 bases). This CDR3 region has 13 residues. Trimming left V 4 bases short and J 3 bases short, with 10 bases between. CDR1 and CDR2 (germline): SGHAT, FQNNGV. The CDR3 here is CASSSDRFYEQYF. The CDR3 bases are TGTGCCAGCAGCTCCGACAGGTTCTACGAGCAGTACTTC.

The CDR3 nucleotides read TGTGCCAGCAGCAAGAACAGGGTGTTTTCCACAGATACGCAGTATTTT. This codes for CASSKNRVFSTDTQYF. The V and J genes are TRBV11-2 and TRBJ2-3; D is perhaps TRBD1 (6 bases). CDR3 size: 16 residues. Trimming took 5 bases from V and 2 from J, leaving 17 bases between them. The germline gives CDR1 SGHAT, CDR2 FQNNGV.

The table lists this clonotype with a few counts. The V and J genes are TRBV7-9 and TRBJ2-1, with D maybe TRBD2 (5 bases). Trimming cost V 2 bases and J 9 bases, with 8 bases left between them. Germline V gene lookup returns CDR1 SEHNR and CDR2 FQNEAQ (reference sequence). This CDR3 region has 12 residues. This chain's CDR3 is CASSLIAPEQFF. For the CDR3, the DNA is TGTGCCAGCAGCTTAATAGCGCCTGAGCAGTTCTTC.

This clonotype was observed a few times. The chain has TRBV20-1 and TRBJ1-6; a weak D match, TRBD1 (5 bases). This CDR3 spans 12 amino acids. The V end was cut by 5 bases, the J end by 10 bases, with 12 bases between. Per the germline V gene, CDR1 is DFQATT and CDR2 is SNEGSKA (reference sequence). This chain's CDR3 is CSARDRESPLHF. CDR3 coding DNA: TGCAGTGCTCGGGACCGAGAATCACCCCTCCACTTT.

The sample holds many counts of this clonotype. This chain joins TRBV5-1 and TRBJ1-1; D uncertain. Trimming pared 0 bases from V and 1 base from J, leaving 10 bases between. This CDR3 spans 15 amino acids. Germline loops: CDR1 SGHRS, CDR2 YFSETQ. The CDR3 loop is CASSLATDSNTEAFF. In nucleotides, the CDR3 is TGCGCCAGCAGCTTGGCTACAGATTCGAACACTGAAGCTTTCTTT.

This clonotype was observed a few times. No DNA is shown, since the ends of the CDR3 on it are uncertain; the CDR3 is the one TCRdb lists. The chain combines TRBV6-2 or TRBV6-3 with TRBJ2-7; the table gives TRBD1 as D, unverified against the DNA. The CDR3 comprises 14 residues, both ends counted. Germline V gives CDR1 MNHEY, CDR2 SVGEGT. CDR3 region: CASSFFGQGTEQYF.

Only a few counts were recorded for this clonotype. Here the CDR3 reads CATSRDGLTGELFF. CDR3 bases: TGTGCCACCAGCAGAGACGGGCTCACCGGGGAGCTGTTTTTT. The V and J genes are TRBV15 and TRBJ2-2; D not certain. Germline V lookup: CDR1 LNHNV, CDR2 YYDKDF (reference sequence). The CDR3 extends over 14 amino acids. The V end was cut by 0 bases, the J end by 4 bases, with 6 bases between. The full variable domain, its missing parts supplied by reference TRBV15 and TRBJ2-2, is DAMVIQNPRYQVTQFGKPVTLSCSQTLNHNVMYWYQQKSSQAPKLLFHYYDKDFNNEADTPDNFQSRRPNTSFCFLDIRSPGLGDTAMYLCATSRDGLTGELFFGEGSRLTVL.

The chain employs TRBV6-1 and TRBJ1-1; D may be TRBD1 (6 bases). CDR1 MNHNS and CDR2 SASEGT come from the germline V gene. The length of the CDR3 is 14 residues. V lost 6 bases, J lost 5 bases, and 16 bases lay in between. CDR3 protein: CASRQGMGRTEAFF. In DNA form, the CDR3 reads TGTGCCAGCAGACAGGGTATGGGTAGAACTGAAGCTTTCTTT.

The chain is built from TRBV5-1 and TRBJ2-5, with D maybe TRBD2 (6 bases). The germline V gene encodes CDR1 SGHRS and CDR2 YFSETQ. This CDR3 has 17 amino acids. The ends were cut back, 4 bases at V and 4 bases at J, with 23 bases in the middle. The CDR3, as DNA: TGCGCCAGCAGCCTTGGGGGTCTGGGGACTGCGAGAGAGACCCAGTACTTC. As protein: CASSLGGLGTARETQYF.

This clonotype was seen just once. This chain uses TRBV21-1 with TRBJ2-5. TRBV21-1 is tagged as a pseudogene. This CDR3 has 15 amino acids. CDR3 residues: CASSKVVTAKETQYF. The CDR3 bases are TGTGCCAGCAGCAAAGTGGTAACAGCTAAAGAGACCCAGTACTTC.